Each of the 31 T cell receptor beta chains below was sequenced from the same sample in a study of beta chain features in type 1 diabetes. General study findings and limits: TCRB CDR3s from Type 1 diabetes patients were moderately but significantly shorter in all four CD4+ subsets.

The investigators reverse transcribed all of the isolated RNA, so they sequenced expressed TCRB transcripts. The data were produced by immunoSEQ multiplex PCR, yet TCRdb's version contains in-frame clones alone and is incomplete. Of some 660,000 clones listed, 11% to 15% are singletons. No antigen has been assigned to these receptors. The specimen was naive CD4+ T cells from blood. All receptors derive from a man aged 18 to 29 with type 1 diabetes.

V is TRBV30 and J is TRBJ2-5; 8 bases are shared with TRBD2. CDR1 GTSNPN and CDR2 SVGIG come from the germline V gene (reference sequence). The CDR3 runs 17 residues. Trimming at V came to 0 bases and at J to 2 bases, leaving 11 bases not matched to a gene. The CDR3 DNA reads TGTGCCTGGAGTGTACATAAGCGGGAGTCCTCGCAAGAGACCCAGTACTTC. It specifies CAWSVHKRESSQETQYF.

This clone was observed a few times. The V gene is TRBV28, the J gene TRBJ1-5; D remains unclear. Trimming took 5 bases from V and 14 from J, leaving 16 bases between them. The germline CDR1 and CDR2 sequences are MDHEN and SYDVKM. This CDR3 spans 12 amino acids. For the CDR3, the DNA is TGTGCCAGCAGTCCGGACGGGAAGTCGGAGCATTTT. It yields the protein CASSPDGKSEHF.

The chain carries TRBV9 and TRBJ2-3; maybe TRBD2 (7 bases). Germline V gene sequence: CDR1 SGDLS, CDR2 YYNGEE. There are 13 residues in the CDR3. V lost 2 bases and J 12 bases, leaving 16 bases between the germline ends. The CDR3 here is CASSVSERGGQYF. CDR3 nucleotide sequence: TGTGCCAGCAGCGTTAGTGAGAGGGGGGGCCAGTATTTT.

This clone was found a few times. This chain joins TRBV30 and TRBJ1-2; D gene uncertain. CDR3 length: 13 amino acids. Trimming cost V 0 bases and J 6 bases, with 11 bases left between them. Germline CDR1 GTSNPN, CDR2 SVGIG (reference sequence). The DNA of the CDR3 is TGTGCCTGGAGTGTAATGACGTCGGATGGCTACACCTTC. This translates into CAWSVMTSDGYTF.

This clone turned up a few times. The rearrangement joins TRBV28 to TRBJ2-5, with TRBD1 as a possible D gene (6 bases). V was cut by 8 bases and J by 3 bases, with 10 bases left in between. This CDR3 is 12 amino acids long. CDR1 is MDHEN and CDR2 is SYDVKM in the germline V gene. CDR3 in DNA: TGTGCCAGCCGGACAGCAGAAGAGACCCAGTACTTC. It translates to CASRTAEETQYF.

This clone occurred a few times. The CDR3 sequence is CASSQLGQTYTYEQYF. CDR3 coding DNA: TGTGCCAGCAGCCAACTTGGACAGACTTACACCTACGAGCAGTACTTC. The chain employs TRBV2 and TRBJ2-7; TRBD1 might be the D (6 bases). This CDR3 comprises 16 residues. The V end was cut by 6 bases, the J end by 2 bases, with 20 bases between. In germline, CDR1 is SNHLY, CDR2 FYNNEI.

The count of this clone is one. The chain combines TRBV27 with TRBJ1-1, with unresolved D. V gave up 6 bases and J gave up 1 base, with 9 bases separating them. Germline lookup yields CDR1 MNHEY and CDR2 SMNVEV (reference sequence). This CDR3 is 13 amino acids long. CDR3 sequence: CASSRQENTEAFF. The CDR3 coding sequence is TGTGCCAGCAGCCGCCAGGAGAACACTGAAGCTTTCTTT.

This chain joins TRBV5-4 and TRBJ2-1; TRBD1 matches at 12 bases. Per the germline V gene, CDR1 is SGHNT and CDR2 is YYREEE (reference sequence). V lost 0 bases to trimming and J lost 4 bases; unmatched junction nucleotides: 2. The CDR3 runs 16 residues. The CDR3 is CASSLGGQGAYNEQFF. The DNA of the CDR3 is TGTGCCAGCAGCTTGGGGGGACAGGGGGCATACAATGAGCAGTTCTTC.

There are a few counts of this clone. V and J are TRBV4-3 and TRBJ2-3; 7 bases are a match to TRBD2. This CDR3 region has 19 residues. The V gene end was trimmed by 0 bases and the J gene end by 1 base; junction bases not matched to a gene: 13. The germline gives CDR1 LGHNA, CDR2 YSLEER. CDR3 nucleotides: TGCGCCAGCAGCCAAGAAGGGACCCTAGCGGCGTCTCGCACAGATACGCAGTATTTT. This encodes CASSQEGTLAASRTDTQYF.

This clone appeared a few times. The chain carries TRBV4-1 and TRBJ2-3, with 11 bases that match TRBD2. This CDR3 is built from 17 residues. Germline V CDR1 and CDR2: MGHRA, YSYEKL. With 1 base clipped from V and 2 bases from J, the junction kept 5 bases outside the gene matches. CDR3 region: CASSQGLAGSTTDTQYF. For the CDR3, the DNA is TGCGCCAGCAGCCAAGGACTAGCGGGATCTACCACAGATACGCAGTATTTT.

This clone was counted between two and nine times. V is TRBV10-3 and J is TRBJ2-7; 11 bases are shared with TRBD1. Trimming cost V 6 bases and J 5 bases; bases outside gene matches: 6. The CDR3 loop spans 14 amino acids. Germline assignment: CDR1 ENHRY and CDR2 SYGVKD. In DNA, the CDR3 is TGTGCCATCAGGGCGGGACAGGGGGTACACGAGCAGTACTTC. Amino acid sequence: CAIRAGQGVHEQYF.

The CDR3 loop reads CASSLMDRSYEQYF. CDR3 nucleotide sequence: TGTGCCAGCTCACTAATGGACAGGTCCTACGAGCAGTACTTC. The chain links TRBV18 to TRBJ2-7; the match to TRBD1 covers 7 bases. V shed 4 bases and J 1 base; nucleotides not matched to a gene: 4. The V gene's germline CDR1 is KGHSH and CDR2 LQKENI. This CDR3 comprises 14 residues.

This clone was seen more than once but under ten times. The V gene is TRBV4-1, the J gene TRBJ2-7, with TRBD1 identical over 9 bases. The CDR3 is 15 amino acids. V lost 0 bases to trimming and J lost 2 bases; unmatched junction nucleotides: 2. Germline assignment: CDR1 MGHRA and CDR2 YSYEKL. CDR3 protein: CASSQEGTGTYEQYF. The DNA of the CDR3 is TGCGCCAGCAGCCAAGAGGGGACAGGGACCTACGAGCAGTACTTC.

Only a few counts were recorded for this clone. This CDR3 reads CASSTGTGTNEKLFF. Written as DNA, the CDR3 is TGCGCCAGCAGCACGGGGACCGGAACTAATGAAAAACTGTTTTTT. V usage is TRBV5-1 and J usage is TRBJ1-4; TRBD1 might be the D (5 bases). The V gene lost 4 bases and the J gene lost 1 base, with 11 bases spanning the gap. Germline-derived CDR1 and CDR2 are SGHRS and YFSETQ. CDR3 size: 15 residues. Full variable domain (rest looked up from reference TRBV5-1 and TRBJ1-4): KAGVTQTPRYLIKTRGQQVTLSCSPISGHRSVSWYQQTPGQGLQFLFEYFSETQRNKGNFPGRFSGRQFSNSRSEMNVSTLELGDSALYLCASSTGTGTNEKLFFGSGTQLSVL.

This clone was observed a handful of times. V gene TRBV5-1 combines with J gene TRBJ2-5; D is possibly TRBD2 (6 bases). The V gene's germline CDR1 is SGHRS and CDR2 YFSETQ. V was clipped by 4 bases and J by 4 bases, with 14 bases between them. The CDR3 runs to 14 residues. The CDR3 bases are TGCGCCAGCAGCGGAGGGGTGGCTCGAGAGACCCAGTACTTC. Translation: CASSGGVARETQYF.

There are a few counts of this clone. Sequence at one end of the junction differs from germline and may be a read error. The chain recombines TRBV4-1 with TRBJ1-2; no definite D call. The germline V gene encodes CDR1 MGHRA and CDR2 YSYEKL. This CDR3 region has 17 residues. The CDR3 sequence is CASSQGGVGFSFYGYTF. The CDR3 coding sequence is TGCGCCAGCAGTCAAGGTGGGGTAGGGTTCTCTTTCTATGGCTACACCTTC.

This clone was picked up a small number of times. This rearrangement joins TRBV6-5 to TRBJ2-3; 7 bases are shared with TRBD1. The germline V gene encodes CDR1 MNHEY and CDR2 SVGAGI. J was trimmed by 0 bases and V by 5 bases; bases with no gene match: 5. The CDR3 loop spans 15 amino acids. CDR3 DNA: TGTGCCAGCAGTCTCCAGGGGGAAAGCACAGATACGCAGTATTTT. Translation gives CASSLQGESTDTQYF.

This clone was seen a few times. V is TRBV11-2 and J is TRBJ2-1; 12 bases fit TRBD1. Germline CDR1 is SGHAT and CDR2 is FQNNGV. Germline trimming cut 5 bases from V and 7 bases from J; bases unmatched to any gene: 9. The CDR3 sequence is 16 residues long. CDR3 sequence (DNA): TGTGCCAGCAGCCCGGGGACAGGGGGCGGATGGAATGAGCAGTTCTTC. Encoded protein: CASSPGTGGGWNEQFF.

This clone came up a few times. V is TRBV2 and J is TRBJ2-5, with no clear D. V shed 7 bases and J shed 3 bases, with 9 bases lying between them. This CDR3 region has 12 residues. CDR1 and CDR2 from the germline V gene are SNHLY and FYNNEI. The CDR3 DNA sequence: TGTGCCAGCACGAAGCGAAAAGAGACCCAGTACTTC. Translation gives CASTKRKETQYF.

The V call is TRBV27, the J call TRBJ1-2; TRBD1 is a possible D gene (6 bases). Trimming pared 1 base from V and 3 bases from J, leaving 12 bases between. Germline V gene sequence: CDR1 MNHEY, CDR2 SMNVEV (reference sequence). The CDR3 has 15 residues. In DNA, the CDR3 is TGTGCCAGCAGTTTATTGACAGGCAAAGACTATGGCTACACCTTC. It specifies CASSLLTGKDYGYTF.

The chain uses TRBV30 and TRBJ2-7; possibly TRBD1 or TRBD2 for D (5 bases each). Per the germline V gene, CDR1 is GTSNPN and CDR2 is SVGIG (reference sequence). The CDR3 extends over 15 amino acids. V lost 4 bases, J lost 7 bases, and 23 bases lay in between. The CDR3 loop reads CAWKSVGTSSGEQYF. CDR3 in DNA: TGTGCCTGGAAATCAGTGGGGACCAGCTCAGGGGAGCAGTACTTC.

The J gene is TRBJ2-3, the V gene TRBV10-3; D perhaps matches TRBD1 (6 bases). This CDR3 is built from 15 residues. V shed 3 bases and J shed 2 bases, with 12 bases lying between them. Germline lookup yields CDR1 ENHRY and CDR2 SYGVKD. The CDR3 here is CAISDPGTPTDTQYF. In DNA form, the CDR3 reads TGTGCCATCAGTGATCCCGGGACACCCACAGATACGCAGTATTTT.

This clone was counted a few times. This rearrangement joins TRBV29-1 to TRBJ1-2; a weak D match, TRBD1 (6 bases). The CDR3 covers 15 residues. CDR1 and CDR2 from the germline V gene are SQVTM and ANQGSEA. The V and J ends lost 7 bases and 2 bases respectively, with 20 bases between them. CDR3 DNA sequence: TGCAGCGCCTCGAACCGTTCGGGGGGCAACTATGGCTACACCTTC. Its protein is CSASNRSGGNYGYTF.

This chain connects TRBV23-1 to TRBJ2-7, with D perhaps assigned TRBD1 or TRBD2 (6 bases each). TRBV23-1 is recorded as an ORF, its role being uncertain. This CDR3 is 17 amino acids long. The V gene lost 4 bases and the J gene lost 4 bases, with 23 bases spanning the gap. The CDR3 nucleotides are TGCGCCAGCAGTCCAATCGGCCCCCCTCAGGGGAGGTACGAGCAGTACTTC. It codes for CASSPIGPPQGRYEQYF.

On this clone itself: The sample holds other DNA sequences that translate to the same CDR3. The chain is built from TRBV30 and TRBJ2-3; 11 nucleotides match TRBD2. After removal of 3 bases from V and 4 bases from J, the junction contained 6 bases not matched to a gene. Germline V gives CDR1 GTSNPN, CDR2 SVGIG (reference sequence). This CDR3 is 15 amino acids long. This CDR3 reads CAWSGTSGGADTQYF. The CDR3 DNA sequence: TGTGCCTGGAGCGGAACTAGCGGGGGTGCAGATACGCAGTATTTT.

J is TRBJ2-5 and V is TRBV29-1; D unresolved. Germline V gene data show CDR1 as SQVTM and CDR2 as ANQGSEA. CDR3 length: 11 residues. V was clipped by 6 bases and J by 3 bases, with 8 bases between them. CDR3 in DNA: TGCAGCGTCGGGTATAAAGAGACCCAGTACTTC. Translating gives CSVGYKETQYF. The whole variable domain, remainder taken from reference TRBV29-1 and TRBJ2-5, is SAVISQKPSRDICQRGTSLTIQCQVDSQVTMMFWYRQQPGQSLTLIATANQGSEATYESGFVIDKFPISRPNLTFSTLTVSNMSPEDSSIYLCSVGYKETQYFGPGTRLLVL.

The chain employs TRBV6-5 and TRBJ2-7, with TRBD2 as a possible D gene (5 bases). CDR3 length: 15 amino acids. Germline V gives CDR1 MNHEY, CDR2 SVGAGI. V dropped 5 bases and J dropped 2 bases, with 16 bases sitting between them. The CDR3 DNA follows: TGTGCCAGCAGTCGGATAAGCGGAACCACCTACGAGCAGTACTTC. It codes for CASSRISGTTYEQYF.

This clone was seen only a few times. One junction end disagrees with the germline gene, perhaps due to a read error. CDR3 region: CASTELGGGELFF. CDR3 sequence (DNA): TGTGCCAGCACTGAATTGGGAGGCGGGGAGCTGTTTTTT. The rearrangement uses TRBV2 and TRBJ2-2; D may be TRBD2 (6 bases). Per germline, CDR1 SNHLY and CDR2 FYNNEI. This CDR3 comprises 13 residues.

This clone has more than one count but fewer than ten. The genes are TRBV25-1 and TRBJ2-7; tentatively, D is TRBD1 or TRBD2 (7 bases each). The CDR3 contains 17 residues. Germline assignment: CDR1 MGHDK and CDR2 SYGVNS. Trimming removed 3 bases from V and 4 bases from J, with 22 bases in between. As DNA, the CDR3 is TGTGCCAGCAGTGATCGATTCTCCGGGACAGCGGGATACGAGCAGTACTTC. Residues: CASSDRFSGTAGYEQYF.

V usage is TRBV19 and J usage is TRBJ2-6; D gene unclear. Germline CDR1 and CDR2: LNHDA and SQIVND (reference sequence). Deletions cut 10 bases from V and 4 bases from J, with 8 bases between. The CDR3 consists of 12 residues. The CDR3: CATLTGANVLTF. The CDR3 DNA reads TGTGCCACCCTCACGGGGGCCAACGTCCTGACTTTC.

This chain uses TRBV5-1 with TRBJ2-7; D is possibly TRBD1 (5 bases). The germline CDR1 and CDR2 sequences are SGHRS and YFSETQ. V was clipped by 5 bases and J by 3 bases, with 15 bases between them. The CDR3 is made up of 14 amino acids. CDR3 amino acids: CASSSTPGNYEQYF. CDR3 coding DNA: TGCGCCAGCAGTTCAACCCCAGGGAACTACGAGCAGTACTTC.